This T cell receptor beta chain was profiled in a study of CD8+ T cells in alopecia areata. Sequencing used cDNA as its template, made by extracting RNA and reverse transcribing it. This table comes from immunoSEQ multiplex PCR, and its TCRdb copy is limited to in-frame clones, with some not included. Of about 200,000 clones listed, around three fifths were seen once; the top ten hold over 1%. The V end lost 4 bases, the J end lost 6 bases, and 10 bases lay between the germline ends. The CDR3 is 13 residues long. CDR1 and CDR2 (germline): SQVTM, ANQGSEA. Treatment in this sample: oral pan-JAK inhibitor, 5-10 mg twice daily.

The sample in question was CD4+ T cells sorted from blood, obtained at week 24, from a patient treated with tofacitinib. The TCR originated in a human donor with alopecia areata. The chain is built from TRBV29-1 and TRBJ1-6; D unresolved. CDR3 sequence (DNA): TGCAGCGTTGCGGAAAACAGTAATTCACCCCTCCACTTT. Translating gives CSVAENSNSPLHF.